The 4 T cell receptor beta chains in this list originate from one sample, sequenced in a study of naive and memory T cell subsets. Study conclusions and caveats: Possibly reflecting memory cells re-expressing CD45RA, a few larger clonotypes occurred in naive repertoires, especially CD8.

Two oligonucleotides, mixed equimolar, formed the beta constant-region primer covering TRBC1 and TRBC2. The ligated cDNA underwent four PCR rounds using SP2 and nested alpha and beta constant-region primers. Each CDR3 protein is one row after TCRdb ran MiXCR on the UMI-ligation and nested PCR reads. The sample has about 90,000 distinct CDR3 sequences, 11% seen once. The antigens of these receptors remain unknown. The specimen sequenced was naive CD4+ T cells from blood. The receptor source for this set is a human donor in good health.

Only a few counts were recorded for this clonotype. V usage is TRBV20-1 and J usage is TRBJ2-5; a weak D match, TRBD1 (5 bases). CDR1 DFQATT and CDR2 SNEGSKA come from the germline V gene (reference sequence). Trimming left V 0 bases short and J 4 bases short, with 18 bases between. The CDR3 has 16 residues. The CDR3 region has the DNA TGCAGTGCTAGAGATACACAGAGCCGCCAGGGAGAGACCCAGTACTTC. As protein: CSARDTQSRQGETQYF.

The table lists this clonotype with a few counts. The V gene is TRBV12-3 or TRBV12-4, the J gene TRBJ2-7; D call uncertain. Trimming stripped 3 bases from V and 6 bases from J, with 9 bases between. CDR3 size: 12 residues. CDR3 coding DNA: TGTGCCAGCAGTTTCATCCCTTCCGAGCAGTACTTC. Its protein product is CASSFIPSEQYF.

The CDR3 spells CASSRTGSGNTIYF. Written as DNA, the CDR3 is TGTGCCAGCAGCCGGACAGGCTCTGGAAACACCATATATTTT. The chain combines TRBV12-3 or TRBV12-4 with TRBJ1-3; TRBD1 matches 7 bases. The CDR3 consists of 14 residues. V shed 6 bases, J shed 0 bases, and the junction held 2 bases outside the gene matches.

This clonotype has a count of ten or more. At one of its ends the junction is not consistent with the germline gene, which may arise from a read error. This chain uses TRBV29-1 with TRBJ2-3; D possibly matches TRBD1 or TRBD2 (5 bases each). The CDR3 is made up of 9 amino acids. CDR1 is SQVTM, CDR2 ANQGSEA, per germline. CDR3 DNA: TGCAGCGTTGAAGATCGGGGACCTTTT. Translating it yields CSVEDRGPF.